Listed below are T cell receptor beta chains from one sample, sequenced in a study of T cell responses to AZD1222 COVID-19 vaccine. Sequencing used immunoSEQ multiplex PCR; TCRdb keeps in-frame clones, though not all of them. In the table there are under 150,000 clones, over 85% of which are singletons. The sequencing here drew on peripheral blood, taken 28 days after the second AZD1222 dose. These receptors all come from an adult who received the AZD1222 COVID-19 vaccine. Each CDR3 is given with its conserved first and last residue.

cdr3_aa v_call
CASSYKYSNQPQHF TRBV6-5
CASSKAEIRDTEAFF TRBV21-1
CASSLGSNEQFF TRBV7-9
CASKGGGFGYTF TRBV9
CASSAGTVVSPLHF TRBV9
CASSPQWTGLSGYTF TRBV9
CASSLEAGKSDTIYF TRBV5-1
CASRARTENYGYTF TRBV19
CASSPNVEVGYTF TRBV5-4
CASSTRQGDGYTF TRBV7-3
CASSMDRTNSPLHF TRBV7-3
CAWRGQYNQPQHF TRBV30
CASSFLEGSPLHF TRBV7-9
CASSSLLSGASTDTQYF TRBV5-1
CASRGSGSRNEQYF TRBV7-2
CATGYQETQYF TRBV24-1
CASSYRGQGLATDTQYF TRBV6-2/TRBV6-3
CASSLLAYETDTQYF TRBV27
CASRTGTNQPQHF TRBV6-5
CASSPQPTGNRARRTDTQYF TRBV7-3
CASSQDGTIGGYTF TRBV4-3
CAWSRDRGNEQYF TRBV30
CASSSRRGAETQYF TRBV5-6
CAWSSGTSGIQTQYF TRBV30
CAISEDPNTEAFF TRBV10-3
CASSINGNTGELFF TRBV19
CAIKSSGRTRGQETQYF TRBV10-3
CASSYQRGTIYEQYF TRBV6-5
CASSIGGERFNYGYTF TRBV19
CASNPPRAGELFF TRBV28
CASSPRTGLDYGYTF TRBV11-3
CASSWGQKETQYF TRBV7-9
CASSWAPRDRGTYGYTF TRBV19
CATRDRGLNEQFF TRBV2
CASSLDPPTSHNEQFF TRBV11-2
CASSTKTYEQYF TRBV21-1
CASRRTSRLKNIQYF TRBV2
CASSEPSGRGSYEQYF TRBV6-1
CASSLSLDRDEAFF TRBV13
CASSPSSGPYNEQFF TRBV18
CASSPGTSGGYEQYF TRBV18
CASRLCSQYGYTF TRBV12-2